The next 31 T cell receptor beta chains were all read from a single sample in a study of identical twins. TCRdb independently ran MiXCR on the 5' RACE reads; one entry per CDR3 protein. This sample carries about 660,000 distinct CDR3 sequences, over 8.5% of them seen once, and the ten largest clones take approximately 0.96%. These data also formed part of another study, on yellow fever vaccine responses in identical twins.

Sequenced material: PBMCs. The source of these receptors is a woman aged 18-29 years in good health.

A few counts support this clonotype. J is TRBJ2-2 and V is TRBV12-3 or TRBV12-4; D might be TRBD2 (7 bases). Trimming took off 7 bases at V and 7 bases at J, with 19 bases between the two ends. This CDR3 is built from 15 residues. Here the CDR3 reads CASTPRGGAGGELFF. CDR3 DNA: TGTGCCAGCACTCCAAGGGGGGGGGCTGGCGGGGAGCTGTTTTTT.

The rearrangement joins TRBV12-3 or TRBV12-4 to TRBJ2-1; 9 bases match TRBD2. The ends lost 5 bases at V and 7 bases at J; junction bases unmatched: 12. There are 16 residues in the CDR3. CDR3 region: CASSMWSGGWGNEQFF. For the CDR3, the DNA is TGTGCCAGCAGTATGTGGAGCGGGGGGTGGGGGAATGAGCAGTTCTTC.

In its sample, this clonotype was seen a few times. J is TRBJ2-3 and V is TRBV28, with D possibly TRBD2 on 5 matching bases. Between the trimmed V and J ends, which lost 4 bases and 0 bases, there was a span of 8 bases. Germline V gene sequence: CDR1 MDHEN, CDR2 SYDVKM. The CDR3 runs 14 residues. The CDR3 sequence: CASSSQRSTDTQYF. In DNA form, the CDR3 reads TGTGCCAGCAGTTCCCAGCGGAGCACAGATACGCAGTATTTT.

This clonotype was observed a handful of times. The chain recombines TRBV10-3 with TRBJ2-1; maybe TRBD2 (6 bases). Between the trimmed V and J ends, which lost 2 bases and 4 bases, there was a span of 12 bases. Germline V gene data show CDR1 as ENHRY and CDR2 as SYGVKD. The CDR3 covers 15 residues. CDR3 sequence: CAISEEWREYNEQFF. The CDR3 nucleotides read TGTGCCATCAGTGAGGAGTGGAGGGAGTACAATGAGCAGTTCTTC.

The J gene is TRBJ2-1, the V gene TRBV24-1; maybe TRBD1 (5 bases). CDR3 length: 13 amino acids. The germline V and J ends were trimmed by 6 bases and 2 bases, with 7 bases remaining between them. Germline CDR1 and CDR2: KGHDR and SFDVKD. The DNA of the CDR3 is TGTGCCACCAGTTGGGGCGCCTACAATGAGCAGTTCTTC. Translation gives CATSWGAYNEQFF.

This clonotype was found a few times. The chain couples TRBV3-1 to TRBJ2-2; 9 nucleotides match TRBD2. Germline loops: CDR1 LGHDT, CDR2 YNNKEL (reference sequence). The CDR3 contains 15 residues. The V gene end was trimmed by 8 bases and the J gene end by 5 bases; junction bases not matched to a gene: 9. The CDR3, as DNA: TGTGCCAGCCGTAGCGGGGGCCCCAGTACCGGGGAGCTGTTTTTT. It yields the protein CASRSGGPSTGELFF.

The rearrangement uses TRBV20-1 and TRBJ2-1; the match to TRBD1 covers 8 bases. The V gene's germline CDR1 is DFQATT and CDR2 SNEGSKA (reference sequence). This CDR3 has 16 amino acids. CDR3 DNA: TGCAGCCCTCTGGGGATCAGGGGGCGGGCAAGCAATGAGCAGTTCTTC. This sequence encodes CSPLGIRGRASNEQFF.

This clonotype was counted only a few times. This chain uses TRBV2 with TRBJ1-4; D possibly corresponds to TRBD1 (5 bases). CDR1 and CDR2 (germline): SNHLY, FYNNEI. The CDR3 is 15 amino acids. V was shortened by 0 bases and J by 7 bases, with 12 bases between the two germline ends. This CDR3 is CASSEAGTDAEKLFF. CDR3 coding DNA: TGTGCCAGCAGTGAAGCGGGGACGGATGCTGAAAAACTGTTTTTT.

The chain employs TRBV3-1 and TRBJ2-3; D may be TRBD1 (6 bases). The CDR3 consists of 17 residues. V lost 1 base and J lost 0, with 14 bases in between. Germline assignment: CDR1 LGHDT and CDR2 YNNKEL (reference sequence). Written as DNA, the CDR3 is TGTGCCAGCAGCCAAGGATGGGGGACAACTAGCACAGATACGCAGTATTTT. Translating it yields CASSQGWGTTSTDTQYF.

In its sample, this clonotype was seen many times. Here the CDR3 DNA reads TGTGCCACCAGCAGGTTCAGGACATCGAACACCGGGGAGCTGTTTTTT. Its translation: CATSRFRTSNTGELFF. The V call is TRBV15, the J call TRBJ2-2; a weak D match, TRBD1 (5 bases). Germline lookup yields CDR1 LNHNV and CDR2 YYDKDF (reference sequence). CDR3 length: 16 residues. Trimming cost V 3 bases and J 0 bases, with 11 bases left between them.

This clonotype was counted at least ten times. The chain's CDR3 is CASSSNLLAENEQFF. The CDR3 DNA follows: TGTGCCAGCAGCTCCAACCTACTAGCGGAAAATGAGCAGTTCTTC. The chain uses TRBV13 and TRBJ2-1; TRBD2 matches at 8 bases. This CDR3 comprises 15 residues. Per the germline V gene, CDR1 is PRHDT and CDR2 is FYEKMQ (reference sequence). The J segment lost 7 bases and the V segment lost 4 bases, leaving 9 bases of the junction unmatched.

This clonotype was picked up many times. V is TRBV5-5 and J is TRBJ2-1; 7 positions agree with TRBD2. The germline gives CDR1 SGHKS, CDR2 YYEKEE (reference sequence). Trimming took 4 bases from V and 6 from J; bases not matched to a gene: 13. This CDR3 contains 16 residues. This CDR3 is CASSPGTGTKVNEQFF. In DNA form, the CDR3 reads TGTGCCAGCAGCCCCGGAACCGGGACTAAGGTCAATGAGCAGTTCTTC.

This clonotype was picked up a small number of times. The CDR3 loop is CASSTPKSSYEQYF. The CDR3 bases are TGTGCCAGCAGTACCCCAAAGAGCTCCTACGAGCAGTACTTC. The gene calls are TRBV28 and TRBJ2-7; D is unresolved. V gave up 5 bases and J gave up 0 bases, with 11 bases separating them. This CDR3 comprises 14 residues. Germline V lookup: CDR1 MDHEN, CDR2 SYDVKM.

The chain couples TRBV5-1 to TRBJ2-1; the match to TRBD2 covers 14 bases. Looked up from germline, CDR1 is SGHRS and CDR2 is YFSETQ. This CDR3 has 17 amino acids. The V and J ends lost 2 bases and 7 bases, in that order; junction bases with no gene match: 8. The DNA of the CDR3 is TGCGCCAGCAGCTTCTCCTTGACTAGCGGGAGGGAGAATGAGCAGTTCTTC. Protein sequence: CASSFSLTSGRENEQFF.

This clonotype has just a few counts. The rearrangement links TRBV12-3 or TRBV12-4 to TRBJ1-1, with D unclear. The CDR3 consists of 15 residues. V was clipped by 7 bases and J by 1 base, with 16 bases between them. The CDR3 is CASTKIAMGNTEAFF. DNA of the CDR3: TGTGCCAGCACTAAAATAGCTATGGGGAACACTGAAGCTTTCTTT.

In its sample, this clonotype was seen many times. The chain carries TRBV27 and TRBJ2-1, with a tentative D call TRBD1 (6 bases). Germline-derived CDR1 and CDR2 are MNHEY and SMNVEV (reference sequence). V was pared by 6 bases and J by 15 bases, with 15 bases between. This CDR3 is built from 11 residues. CDR3 sequence: CASRGTGKWFF. CDR3 in DNA: TGTGCCAGCAGGGGTACAGGGAAGTGGTTCTTC.

This rearrangement joins TRBV29-1 to TRBJ2-1; the match to TRBD2 covers 12 bases. The CDR3 has 17 residues. The V segment lost 4 bases and the J segment 6 bases; nucleotides outside the gene matches: 13. CDR1 and CDR2 from the germline V gene are SQVTM and ANQGSEA. In nucleotides, the CDR3 is TGCAGCGTTGCTCAGACTAGCGGGGGATTAAGGGGCAATGAGCAGTTCTTC. As protein: CSVAQTSGGLRGNEQFF.

This clonotype was counted ten times or more. The chain is built from TRBV9 and TRBJ2-7; D is perhaps TRBD2 (6 bases). Deletions cut 0 bases from V and 3 bases from J, with 10 bases between. This CDR3 comprises 14 residues. Germline V gene lookup returns CDR1 SGDLS and CDR2 YYNGEE. In DNA, the CDR3 is TGTGCCAGCAGCGTAGGGGGAGGTAACTACGAGCAGTACTTC. Its translation is CASSVGGGNYEQYF. Filled out from reference TRBV9 and TRBJ2-7, the complete variable domain reads DSGVTQTPKHLITATGQRVTLRCSPRSGDLSVYWYQQSLDQGLQFLIQYYNGEERAKGNILERFSAQQFPDLHSELNLSSLELGDSALYFCASSVGGGNYEQYFGPGTRLTVT.

This clonotype was found a few times. J is TRBJ1-2 and V is TRBV4-3; D is undetermined. Trimming pared 1 base from V and 0 bases from J, leaving 9 bases between. The CDR3 length is 15 residues. CDR1 and CDR2 from the germline V gene are LGHNA and YSLEER. In nucleotides, the CDR3 is TGCGCCAGCAGCCAAGTGGGTCCGACTAACTATGGCTACACCTTC. This encodes CASSQVGPTNYGYTF.

This clonotype occurred a few times. The J gene is TRBJ1-5, the V gene TRBV20-1; perhaps TRBD1 as D (5 bases). The CDR3 length is 13 residues. Germline V lookup: CDR1 DFQATT, CDR2 SNEGSKA (reference sequence). V lost 3 bases, J lost 2 bases, and 8 bases lay in between. This chain's CDR3 is CSASKGGNQPQHF. The CDR3 nucleotides are TGCAGTGCTAGTAAAGGGGGCAATCAGCCCCAGCATTTT.

The V gene is TRBV20-1, the J gene TRBJ2-2, with 11 bases fitting TRBD2. V shed 1 base and J 11 bases; nucleotides not matched to a gene: 12. The CDR3 sequence is 16 residues long. CDR1 and CDR2 (germline): DFQATT, SNEGSKA (reference sequence). The CDR3 protein is CSARVLAGGPSLELFF. CDR3 nucleotides: TGCAGTGCTAGAGTTCTAGCGGGAGGCCCCTCGCTAGAGCTGTTTTTT.

This chain links TRBV5-1 with TRBJ2-2; no definite D call. The CDR3 runs 15 residues. Trimming stripped 0 bases from V and 3 bases from J, with 9 bases between. CDR1 is SGHRS and CDR2 is YFSETQ in the germline V gene. CDR3 nucleotide sequence: TGCGCCAGCAGCTTGGAGTCTTTACACACCGGGGAGCTGTTTTTT. It encodes CASSLESLHTGELFF.

J is TRBJ1-2 and V is TRBV6-2 or TRBV6-3, with D tentatively TRBD1 (6 bases). Germline V CDR1 and CDR2: MNHEY, SVGEGT. V lost 5 bases and J lost 4, with 14 bases in between. This CDR3 comprises 14 residues. The CDR3 spells CASSPYREGYGYTF. The CDR3 DNA reads as TGTGCCAGCAGTCCCTACAGGGAAGGCTATGGCTACACCTTC.

This clonotype was seen only a few times. V usage is TRBV28 and J usage is TRBJ2-3; D call uncertain. V dropped 5 bases and J dropped 1 base, with 19 bases sitting between them. There are 17 residues in the CDR3. CDR1 MDHEN and CDR2 SYDVKM come from the germline V gene. CDR3: CASSTVRALPGTDTQYF. The DNA for the CDR3 is TGTGCCAGCAGTACAGTACGCGCCCTCCCCGGCACAGATACGCAGTATTTT.

This clonotype was recorded a few times. V usage is TRBV2 and J usage is TRBJ1-1; the D is unclear. The CDR3 length is 15 residues. Germline CDR1 and CDR2: SNHLY and FYNNEI. V lost 3 bases and J 3 bases, leaving 14 bases between the germline ends. The CDR3 DNA follows: TGTGCCAGCAGTGAGAGGGCGGGCCCTGACACTGAAGCTTTCTTT. As protein: CASSERAGPDTEAFF.

The chain carries TRBV3-1 and TRBJ2-1; weak D call: TRBD1 (5 bases). Germline loops: CDR1 LGHDT, CDR2 YNNKEL (reference sequence). V shed 0 bases and J shed 4 bases, with 10 bases lying between them. The CDR3 runs to 15 residues. CDR3 DNA sequence: TGTGCCAGCAGCCAAGATCCAGGGCAGTACAATGAGCAGTTCTTC. Its translation: CASSQDPGQYNEQFF.

This clonotype was counted many times. V usage is TRBV7-9 and J usage is TRBJ2-1; maybe TRBD1 (5 bases). The ends were cut back, 1 base at V and 3 bases at J, with 7 bases in the middle. This CDR3 comprises 14 residues. Looked up from germline, CDR1 is SEHNR and CDR2 is FQNEAQ (reference sequence). CDR3 in amino acids: CASSLGGNYNEQFF. Written as DNA, the CDR3 is TGTGCCAGCAGCTTAGGGGGCAACTACAATGAGCAGTTCTTC.

Ten or more counts support this clonotype. V usage is TRBV20-1 and J usage is TRBJ1-1; D not resolved. The CDR3 loop spans 12 amino acids. Deletions cut 3 bases from V and 1 base from J, with 6 bases between. From germline, CDR1 is DFQATT and CDR2 SNEGSKA (reference sequence). In nucleotides, the CDR3 is TGCAGTGCTAGGGAGGGGAACACTGAAGCTTTCTTT. Translation gives CSAREGNTEAFF.

Only a few counts were recorded for this clonotype. V usage is TRBV7-2 and J usage is TRBJ2-3; 9 bases line up with TRBD1. This CDR3 region has 16 residues. V lost 5 bases, J lost 2 bases, and 8 bases stayed unmatched. Germline V gene lookup returns CDR1 SGHTA and CDR2 FQGNSA. The CDR3 reads CASSKLDRGYTDTQYF. The CDR3, as DNA: TGTGCCAGCAGCAAATTGGACAGGGGCTACACAGATACGCAGTATTTT.

The chain recombines TRBV14 with TRBJ2-5, with TRBD2 identical over 9 bases. CDR1 SGHDN and CDR2 FVKESK come from the germline V gene. This CDR3 contains 18 residues. Trimming took 0 bases from V and 0 from J; bases not matched to a gene: 8. For the CDR3, the DNA is TGTGCCAGCAGCCAAGAAGGACTAGCGTACTACTACCAAGAGACCCAGTACTTC. As protein: CASSQEGLAYYYQETQYF.

This clonotype was counted many times. The V call is TRBV20-1, the J call TRBJ2-5, with 7 bases lining up with TRBD2. CDR3 length equals 14 residues. Losses at the gene ends were 6 bases for V and 4 bases for J; bases not matched to a gene: 11. Germline V gives CDR1 DFQATT, CDR2 SNEGSKA (reference sequence). Written as DNA, the CDR3 is TGCAGTGCAAACAGCGGGGAGGCTGTAGAGACCCAGTACTTC. Amino acids: CSANSGEAVETQYF.